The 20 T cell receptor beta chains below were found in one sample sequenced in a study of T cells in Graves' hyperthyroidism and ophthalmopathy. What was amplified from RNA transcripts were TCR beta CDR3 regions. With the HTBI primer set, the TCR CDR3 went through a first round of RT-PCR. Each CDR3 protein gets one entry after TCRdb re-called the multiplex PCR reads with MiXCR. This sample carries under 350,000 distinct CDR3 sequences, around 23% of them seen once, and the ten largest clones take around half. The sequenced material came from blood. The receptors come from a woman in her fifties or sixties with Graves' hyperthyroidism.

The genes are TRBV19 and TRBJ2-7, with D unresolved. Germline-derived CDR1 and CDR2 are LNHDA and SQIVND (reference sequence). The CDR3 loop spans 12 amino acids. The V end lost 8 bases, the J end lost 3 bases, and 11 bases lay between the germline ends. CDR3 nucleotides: TGTGCCAGTGGGCAGGCTGACTACGAGCAGTACTTC. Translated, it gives CASGQADYEQYF.

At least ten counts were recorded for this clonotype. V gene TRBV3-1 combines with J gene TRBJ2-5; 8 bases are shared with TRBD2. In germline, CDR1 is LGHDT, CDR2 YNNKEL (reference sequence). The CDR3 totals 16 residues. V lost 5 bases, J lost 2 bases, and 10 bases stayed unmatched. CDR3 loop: CASSVGSGARQETQYF. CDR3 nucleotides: TGTGCCAGCAGCGTTGGTAGCGGGGCGAGACAAGAGACCCAGTACTTC.

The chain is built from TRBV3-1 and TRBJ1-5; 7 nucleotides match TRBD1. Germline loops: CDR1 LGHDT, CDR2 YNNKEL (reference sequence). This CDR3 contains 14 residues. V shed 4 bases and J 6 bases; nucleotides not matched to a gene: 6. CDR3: CASSRQQGRQPQHF. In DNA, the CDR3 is TGTGCCAGCAGCCGACAACAGGGGCGTCAGCCCCAGCATTTT.

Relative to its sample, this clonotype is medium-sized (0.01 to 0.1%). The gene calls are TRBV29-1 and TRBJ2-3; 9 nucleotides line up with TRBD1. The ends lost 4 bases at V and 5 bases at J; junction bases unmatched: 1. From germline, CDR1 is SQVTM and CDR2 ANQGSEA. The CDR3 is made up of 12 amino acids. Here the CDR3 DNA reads TGCAGCGTTGGACAGGGGGGAGATACGCAGTATTTT. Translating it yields CSVGQGGDTQYF.

The CDR3 spells CASSLGVGSNYNEQFF. The CDR3 region has the DNA TGCGCCAGCAGCCTGGGGGTAGGAAGTAACTACAATGAGCAGTTCTTC. The chain recombines TRBV5-1 with TRBJ2-1; perhaps D is TRBD1 or TRBD2 (5 bases each). The germline V gene has CDR1 SGHRS and CDR2 YFSETQ. The V and J ends lost 4 bases and 3 bases respectively, with 17 bases between them. CDR3 length equals 16 residues.

CDR3 sequence reads: CASSAPQGTETQYF. The CDR3 coding sequence is TGTGCCAGCAGTGCCCCGCAGGGGACAGAGACCCAGTACTTC. This chain links TRBV28 with TRBJ2-5, with a possible D match to TRBD1 (6 bases). CDR3 length: 14 residues. V lost 5 bases and J 4 bases, leaving 14 bases between the germline ends. Germline loops: CDR1 MDHEN, CDR2 SYDVKM.

Here the CDR3 reads CASTLGASGGDPGTQYF. The CDR3 DNA reads as TGCGCCAGCACCCTTGGAGCTAGCGGGGGGGATCCAGGGACCCAGTACTTC. The chain carries TRBV5-1 and TRBJ2-5; 12 bases align to TRBD2. The V and J ends lost 6 bases and 7 bases, in that order; junction bases with no gene match: 16. CDR3 length equals 17 residues. In germline, CDR1 is SGHRS, CDR2 YFSETQ.

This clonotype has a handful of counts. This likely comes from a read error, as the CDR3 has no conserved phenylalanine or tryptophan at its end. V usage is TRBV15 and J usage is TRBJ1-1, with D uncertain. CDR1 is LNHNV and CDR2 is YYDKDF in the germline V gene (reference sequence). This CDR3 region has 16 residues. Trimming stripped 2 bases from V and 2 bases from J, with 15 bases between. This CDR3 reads CATSRTGGVTNTEAFL. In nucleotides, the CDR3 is TGTGCCACCAGCAGAACCGGTGGAGTCACAAACACTGAAGCTTTCCTT.

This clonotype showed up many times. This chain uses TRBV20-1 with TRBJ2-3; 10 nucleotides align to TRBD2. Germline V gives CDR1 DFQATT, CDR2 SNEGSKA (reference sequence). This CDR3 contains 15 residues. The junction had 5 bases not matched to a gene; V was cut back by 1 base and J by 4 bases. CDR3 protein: CSARVGGLAADTQYF. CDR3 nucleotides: TGCAGTGCTAGAGTTGGTGGACTAGCGGCAGATACGCAGTATTTT.

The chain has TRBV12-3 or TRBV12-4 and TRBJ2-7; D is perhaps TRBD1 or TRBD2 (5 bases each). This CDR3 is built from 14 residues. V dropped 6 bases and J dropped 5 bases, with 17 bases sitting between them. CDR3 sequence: CASSRGREADEQYF. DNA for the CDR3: TGTGCCAGCAGCCGGGGCAGGGAAGCGGACGAGCAGTACTTC.

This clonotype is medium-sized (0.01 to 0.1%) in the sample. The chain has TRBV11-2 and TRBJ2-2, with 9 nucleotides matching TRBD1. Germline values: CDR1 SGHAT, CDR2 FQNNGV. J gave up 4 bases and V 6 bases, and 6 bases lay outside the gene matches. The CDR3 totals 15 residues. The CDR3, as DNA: TGTGCCAGCAGAAAGGGACAGGGAGGCACCGGGGAGCTGTTTTTT. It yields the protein CASRKGQGGTGELFF. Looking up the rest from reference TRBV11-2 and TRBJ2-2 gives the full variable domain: EAGVAQSPRYKIIEKRQSVAFWCNPISGHATLYWYQQILGQGPKLLIQFQNNGVVDDSQLPKDRFSAERLKGVDSTLKIQPAKLEDSAVYLCASRKGQGGTGELFFGEGSRLTVL.

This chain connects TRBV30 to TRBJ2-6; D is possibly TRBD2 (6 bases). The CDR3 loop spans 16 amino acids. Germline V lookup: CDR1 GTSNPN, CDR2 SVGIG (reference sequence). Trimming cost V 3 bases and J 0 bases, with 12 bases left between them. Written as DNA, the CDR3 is TGTGCCTGGAGCGGGAGATCCGGCTCTGGGGCCAACGTCCTGACTTTC. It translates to CAWSGRSGSGANVLTF.

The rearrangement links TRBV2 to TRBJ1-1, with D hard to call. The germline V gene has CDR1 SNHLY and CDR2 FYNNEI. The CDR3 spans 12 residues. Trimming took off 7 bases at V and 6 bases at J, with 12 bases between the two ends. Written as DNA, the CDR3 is TGTGCCAGCACAGCGGGAGGCCCTGAAGCTTTCTTT. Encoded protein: CASTAGGPEAFF. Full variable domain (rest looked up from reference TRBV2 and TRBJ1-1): EPEVTQTPSHQVTQMGQEVILRCVPISNHLYFYWYRQILGQKVEFLVSFYNNEISEKSEIFDDQFSVERPDGSNFTLKIRSTKLEDSAMYFCASTAGGPEAFFGQGTRLTVV.

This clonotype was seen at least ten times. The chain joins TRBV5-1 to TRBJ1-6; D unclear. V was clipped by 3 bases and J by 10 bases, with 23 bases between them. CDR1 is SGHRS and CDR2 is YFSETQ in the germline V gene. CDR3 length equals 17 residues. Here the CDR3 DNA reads TGCGCCAGCAGCTATTCCGGCGGGCCCTCCGCCGGGTCACCCCTCCACTTT. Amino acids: CASSYSGGPSAGSPLHF.

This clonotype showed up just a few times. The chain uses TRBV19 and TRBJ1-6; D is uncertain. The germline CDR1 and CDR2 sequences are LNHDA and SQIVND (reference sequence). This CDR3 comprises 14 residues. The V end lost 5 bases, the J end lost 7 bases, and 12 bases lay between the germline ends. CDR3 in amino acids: CASSPPPRNSPLHF. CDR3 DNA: TGTGCCAGTAGTCCTCCCCCCCGGAATTCACCCCTCCACTTT.

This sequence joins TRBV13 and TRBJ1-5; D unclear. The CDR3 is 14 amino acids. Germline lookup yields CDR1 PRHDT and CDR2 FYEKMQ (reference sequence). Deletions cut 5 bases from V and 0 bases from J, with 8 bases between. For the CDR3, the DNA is TGTGCCAGCAGCCCACGACATAGCAATCAGCCCCAGCATTTT. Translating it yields CASSPRHSNQPQHF.

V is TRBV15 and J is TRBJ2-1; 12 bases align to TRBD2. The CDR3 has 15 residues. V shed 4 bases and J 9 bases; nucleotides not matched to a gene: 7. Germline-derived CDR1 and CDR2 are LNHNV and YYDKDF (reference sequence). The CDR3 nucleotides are TGTGCCACCAGCACCGGACTAGCGGGATGGGGTGAGCAGTTCTTC. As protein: CATSTGLAGWGEQFF.

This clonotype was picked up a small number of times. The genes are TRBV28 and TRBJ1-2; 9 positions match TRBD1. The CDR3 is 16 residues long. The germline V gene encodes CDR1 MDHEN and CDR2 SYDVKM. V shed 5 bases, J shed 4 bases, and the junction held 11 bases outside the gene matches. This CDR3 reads CASSPPGQGSSYGYTF. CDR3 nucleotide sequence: TGTGCCAGCAGTCCTCCGGGACAGGGTTCTTCCTATGGCTACACCTTC.

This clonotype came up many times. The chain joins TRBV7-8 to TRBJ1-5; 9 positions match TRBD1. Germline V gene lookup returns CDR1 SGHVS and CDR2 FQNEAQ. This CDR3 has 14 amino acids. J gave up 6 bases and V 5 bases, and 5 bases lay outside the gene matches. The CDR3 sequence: CASSQDRGSQPQHF. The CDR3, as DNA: TGTGCCAGCAGCCAAGACAGGGGGTCTCAGCCCCAGCATTTT.

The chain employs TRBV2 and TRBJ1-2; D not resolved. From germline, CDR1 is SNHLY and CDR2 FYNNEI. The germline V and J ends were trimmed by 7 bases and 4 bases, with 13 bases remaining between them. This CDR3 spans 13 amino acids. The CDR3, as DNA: TGTGCCAGCACCGTCGACGCTGCCTATGGCTACACCTTC. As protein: CASTVDAAYGYTF.